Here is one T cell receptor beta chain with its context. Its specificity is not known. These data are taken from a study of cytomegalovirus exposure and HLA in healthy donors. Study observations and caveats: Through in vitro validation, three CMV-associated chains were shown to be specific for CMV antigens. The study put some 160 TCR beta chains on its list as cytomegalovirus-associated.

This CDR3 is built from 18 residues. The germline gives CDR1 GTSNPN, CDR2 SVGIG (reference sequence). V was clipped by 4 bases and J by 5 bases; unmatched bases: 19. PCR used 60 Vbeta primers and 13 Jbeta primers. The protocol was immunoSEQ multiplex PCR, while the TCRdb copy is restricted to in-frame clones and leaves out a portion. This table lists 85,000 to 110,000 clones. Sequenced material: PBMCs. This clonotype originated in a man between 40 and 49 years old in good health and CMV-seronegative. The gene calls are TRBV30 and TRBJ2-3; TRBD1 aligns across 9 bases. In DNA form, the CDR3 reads TGTGCCTGGAAAAAGTGGGGGTTGGGACAGGGATCACTAGATACGCAGTATTTT. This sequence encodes CAWKKWGLGQGSLDTQYF.